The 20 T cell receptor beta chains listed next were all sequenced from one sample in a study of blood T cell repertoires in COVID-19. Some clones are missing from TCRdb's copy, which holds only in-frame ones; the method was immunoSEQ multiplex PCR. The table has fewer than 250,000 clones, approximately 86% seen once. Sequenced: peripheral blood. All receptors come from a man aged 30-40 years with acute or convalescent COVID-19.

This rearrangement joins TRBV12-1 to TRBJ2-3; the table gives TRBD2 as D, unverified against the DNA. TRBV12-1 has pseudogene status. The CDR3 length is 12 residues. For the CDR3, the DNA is TGTGCCAGCAGTCCGTCGGGGGATACGCAGTATTTT. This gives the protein CASSPSGDTQYF.

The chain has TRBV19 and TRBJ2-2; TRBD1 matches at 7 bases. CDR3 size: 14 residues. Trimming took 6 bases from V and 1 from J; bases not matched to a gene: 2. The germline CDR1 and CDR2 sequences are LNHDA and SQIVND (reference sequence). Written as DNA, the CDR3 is TGTGCCAGTAGGGGACAGAGGAACACCGGGGAGCTGTTTTTT. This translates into CASRGQRNTGELFF.

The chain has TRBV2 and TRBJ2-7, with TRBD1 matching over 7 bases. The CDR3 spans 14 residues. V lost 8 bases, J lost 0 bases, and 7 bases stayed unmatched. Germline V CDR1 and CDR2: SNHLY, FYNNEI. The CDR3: CASPRQGGSYEQYF. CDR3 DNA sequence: TGTGCCAGCCCAAGACAGGGTGGCTCCTACGAGCAGTACTTC.

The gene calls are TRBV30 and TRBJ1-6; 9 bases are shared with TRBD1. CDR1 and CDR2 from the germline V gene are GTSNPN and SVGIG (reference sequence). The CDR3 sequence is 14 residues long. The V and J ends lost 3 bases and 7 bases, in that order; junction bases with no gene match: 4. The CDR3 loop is CAWRLGTGNSPLHF. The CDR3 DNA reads TGTGCCTGGAGGTTGGGGACAGGGAATTCACCCCTCCACTTT.

The CDR3 bases are TGTGCCAGCAGCGTAGGCGGGGCGCCGCAGCCCCAGCATTTT. Encoded protein: CASSVGGAPQPQHF. This sequence joins TRBV9 and TRBJ1-5; the D gene is possibly TRBD1 (5 bases). Germline CDR1 reads SGDLS; CDR2 reads YYNGEE. V lost 0 bases and J lost 7, with 11 bases in between. CDR3 length: 14 residues.

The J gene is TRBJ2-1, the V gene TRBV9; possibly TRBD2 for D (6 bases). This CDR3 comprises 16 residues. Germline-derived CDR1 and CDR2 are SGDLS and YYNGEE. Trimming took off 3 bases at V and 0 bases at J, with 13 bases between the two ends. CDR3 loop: CASSAGTPSSYNEQFF. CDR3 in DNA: TGTGCCAGCAGCGCAGGGACTCCCAGCTCCTACAATGAGCAGTTCTTC.

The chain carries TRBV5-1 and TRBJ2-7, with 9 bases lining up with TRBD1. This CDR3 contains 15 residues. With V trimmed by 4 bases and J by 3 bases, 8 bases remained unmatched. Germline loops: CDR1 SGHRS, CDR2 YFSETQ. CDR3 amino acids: CASSLGQGVYYEQYF. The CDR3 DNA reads TGCGCCAGCAGCCTGGGACAGGGAGTATACTACGAGCAGTACTTC.

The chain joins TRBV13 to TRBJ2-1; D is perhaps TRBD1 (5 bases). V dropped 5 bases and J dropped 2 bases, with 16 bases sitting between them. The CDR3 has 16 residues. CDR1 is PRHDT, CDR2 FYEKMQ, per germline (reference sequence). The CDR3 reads CASSTWKRTPYNEQFF. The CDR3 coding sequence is TGTGCCAGCAGCACCTGGAAAAGGACACCCTACAATGAGCAGTTCTTC.

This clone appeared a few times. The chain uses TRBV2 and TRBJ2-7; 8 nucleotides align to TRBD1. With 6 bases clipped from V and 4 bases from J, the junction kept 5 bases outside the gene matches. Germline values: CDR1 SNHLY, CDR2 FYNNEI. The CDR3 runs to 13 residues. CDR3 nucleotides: TGTGCCAGCAGGCCGGGACAGGCATACGAGCAGTACTTC. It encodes CASRPGQAYEQYF.

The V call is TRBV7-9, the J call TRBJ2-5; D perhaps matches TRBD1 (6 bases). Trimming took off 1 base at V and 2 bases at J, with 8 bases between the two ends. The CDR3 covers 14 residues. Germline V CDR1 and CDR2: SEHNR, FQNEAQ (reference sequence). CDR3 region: CASSLEGVQETQYF. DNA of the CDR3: TGTGCCAGCAGCTTAGAGGGGGTTCAAGAGACCCAGTACTTC.

The CDR3 loop reads CASSDFVAVQETQYF. CDR3 DNA sequence: TGTGCCAGCAGTGACTTTGTAGCGGTCCAAGAGACCCAGTACTTC. The chain has TRBV6-4 and TRBJ2-5, with a tentative D call TRBD2 (6 bases). Germline V gives CDR1 MRHNA, CDR2 SNTAGT. CDR3 length equals 15 residues. V was cut by 1 base and J by 1 base, with 10 bases left in between.

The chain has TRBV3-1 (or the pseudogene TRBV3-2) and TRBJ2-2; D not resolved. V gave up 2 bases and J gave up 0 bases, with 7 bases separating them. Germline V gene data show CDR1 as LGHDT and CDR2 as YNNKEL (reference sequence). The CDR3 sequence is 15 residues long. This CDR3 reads CASSQSSANTGELFF. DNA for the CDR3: TGTGCCAGCAGCCAATCCAGCGCGAACACCGGGGAGCTGTTTTTT.

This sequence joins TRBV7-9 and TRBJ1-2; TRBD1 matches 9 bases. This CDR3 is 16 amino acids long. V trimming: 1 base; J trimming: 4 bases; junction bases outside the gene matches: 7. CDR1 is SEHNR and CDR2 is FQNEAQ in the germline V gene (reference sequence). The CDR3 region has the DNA TGTGCCAGCAGCTTAGGTGTACAGGGGGCCGGCTATGGCTACACCTTC. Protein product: CASSLGVQGAGYGYTF.

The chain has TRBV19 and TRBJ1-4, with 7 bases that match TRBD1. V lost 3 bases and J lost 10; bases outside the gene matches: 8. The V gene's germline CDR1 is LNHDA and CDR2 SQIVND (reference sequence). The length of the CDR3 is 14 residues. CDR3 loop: CASSIQQGKGKLFF. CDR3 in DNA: TGTGCCAGTAGTATTCAACAGGGGAAGGGAAAACTGTTTTTT.

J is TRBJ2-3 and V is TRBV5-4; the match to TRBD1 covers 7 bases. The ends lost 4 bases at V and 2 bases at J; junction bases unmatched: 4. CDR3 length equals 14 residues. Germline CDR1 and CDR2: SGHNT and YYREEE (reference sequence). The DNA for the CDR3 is TGTGCCAGCAGCCCCGGGACAGCCACAGATACGCAGTATTTT. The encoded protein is CASSPGTATDTQYF.

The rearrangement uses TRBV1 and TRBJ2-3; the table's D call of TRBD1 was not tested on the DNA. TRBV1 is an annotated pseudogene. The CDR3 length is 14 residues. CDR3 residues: CTSSQDKSTDTQYF. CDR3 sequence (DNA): TGCACCAGCAGCCAGGACAAGAGCACAGATACGCAGTATTTT.

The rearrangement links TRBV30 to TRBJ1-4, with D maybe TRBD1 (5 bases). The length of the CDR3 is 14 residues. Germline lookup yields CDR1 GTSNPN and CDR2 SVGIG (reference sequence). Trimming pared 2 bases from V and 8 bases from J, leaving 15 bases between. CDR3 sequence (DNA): TGTGCCTGGAGTAGAGAATCAGGGCGGGAAAAACTGTTTTTT. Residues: CAWSRESGREKLFF.

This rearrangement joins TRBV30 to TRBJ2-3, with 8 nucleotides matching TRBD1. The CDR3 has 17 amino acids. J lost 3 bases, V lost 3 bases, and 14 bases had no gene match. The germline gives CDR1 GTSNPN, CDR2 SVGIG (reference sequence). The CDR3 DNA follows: TGTGCCTGGAGGGCCACTCGGACAGGGAAATATACAGATACGCAGTATTTT. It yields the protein CAWRATRTGKYTDTQYF.

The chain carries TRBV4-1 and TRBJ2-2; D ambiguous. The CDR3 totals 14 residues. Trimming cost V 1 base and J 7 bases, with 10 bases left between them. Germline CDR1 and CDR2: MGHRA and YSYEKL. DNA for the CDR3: TGCGCCAGCAGCCAAGGAATCCTCGGCGGGGAGCTGTTTTTT. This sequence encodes CASSQGILGGELFF.

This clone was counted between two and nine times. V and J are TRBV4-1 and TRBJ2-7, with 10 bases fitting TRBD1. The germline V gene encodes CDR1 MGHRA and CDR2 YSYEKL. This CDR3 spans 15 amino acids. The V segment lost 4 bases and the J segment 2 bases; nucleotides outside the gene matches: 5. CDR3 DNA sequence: TGCGCCAGCAGCCGCGGGACAGGGGAGACCTACGAGCAGTACTTC. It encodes CASSRGTGETYEQYF.